What follows are 21 T cell receptor beta chains derived from one specimen sequenced in a study of shared clonotypes between healthy human individuals. Measured with immunoSEQ multiplex PCR; TCRdb has only the in-frame clones, and not every one. The top ten hold roughly 0.13% of the sample, which has millions of clones, 85% to 95% seen once. Sequenced: naive CD4+ T cells sorted from blood. The subset: CD45RA+ positively selected. The receptors were gathered from a man between 18 and 35 years old in good health.

The table lists this clone with a count of one. V and J are TRBV30 and TRBJ1-5, with D unresolved. The CDR3 covers 13 residues. CDR1 and CDR2 from the germline V gene are GTSNPN and SVGIG (reference sequence). Trimming left V 5 bases short and J 5 bases short, with 13 bases between. As DNA, the CDR3 is TGTGCCTGGGGTTCGGGGTTGGATCAGCCCCAGCATTTT. It codes for CAWGSGLDQPQHF.

This clone has a single count. This rearrangement joins TRBV29-1 to TRBJ2-5; 9 nucleotides line up with TRBD1. The CDR3 has 14 residues. Germline CDR1 and CDR2: SQVTM and ANQGSEA. V gave up 4 bases and J gave up 4 bases; unmatched junction bases: 7. The CDR3 here is CSVVRTGAGETQYF. The CDR3 DNA follows: TGCAGCGTTGTGAGGACAGGGGCAGGAGAGACCCAGTACTTC. Full variable domain (outside the CDR3, taken from reference TRBV29-1 and TRBJ2-5): SAVISQKPSRDICQRGTSLTIQCQVDSQVTMMFWYRQQPGQSLTLIATANQGSEATYESGFVIDKFPISRPNLTFSTLTVSNMSPEDSSIYLCSVVRTGAGETQYFGPGTRLLVL.

The chain links TRBV7-2 to TRBJ2-1; 10 nucleotides match TRBD2. Trimming cost V 1 base and J 9 bases; bases outside gene matches: 6. In germline, CDR1 is SGHTA, CDR2 FQGNSA. This CDR3 is 15 amino acids long. The CDR3 spells CASSLVTSGLGEQFF. CDR3 DNA: TGTGCCAGCAGCTTAGTGACTAGCGGGTTGGGTGAGCAGTTCTTC.

The CDR3 reads CASSLGVEAQYF. DNA for the CDR3: TGTGCCAGCAGCTTAGGGGTTGAGGCTCAGTACTTC. The J gene is TRBJ2-7, the V gene TRBV7-9, with D hard to call. V lost 1 base, J lost 10 bases, and 11 bases lay in between. The length of the CDR3 is 12 residues. From germline, CDR1 is SEHNR and CDR2 FQNEAQ (reference sequence).

The chain combines TRBV5-1 with TRBJ1-4, with no clear D. Germline-derived CDR1 and CDR2 are SGHRS and YFSETQ. The CDR3 is 13 amino acids. Deletions cut 2 bases from V and 5 bases from J, with 7 bases between. The CDR3 DNA reads TGCGCCAGCAGCTTTTGGGAAAATGAAAAACTGTTTTTT. Its translation: CASSFWENEKLFF.

This clone was seen once. The genes are TRBV30 and TRBJ1-2, with TRBD1 identical over 9 bases. The CDR3 runs to 16 residues. Germline CDR1 and CDR2: GTSNPN and SVGIG (reference sequence). The ends lost 0 bases at V and 5 bases at J; junction bases unmatched: 10. The CDR3 sequence: CAWSVPGQGDKYGYTF. DNA for the CDR3: TGTGCCTGGAGTGTACCGGGACAGGGTGATAAGTATGGCTACACCTTC.

Remarks on this clone: Distinct nucleotide sequences in the sample also encode this CDR3. The rearrangement links TRBV2 to TRBJ1-4; D not resolved. Per germline, CDR1 SNHLY and CDR2 FYNNEI. This CDR3 contains 13 residues. Trimming left V 8 bases short and J 4 bases short, with 11 bases between. The CDR3 protein is CASRDGYNEKLFF. CDR3 nucleotide sequence: TGTGCCAGCCGAGACGGGTATAATGAAAAACTGTTTTTT. Using reference TRBV2 and TRBJ1-4 for the parts outside the CDR3, the full variable domain is EPEVTQTPSHQVTQMGQEVILRCVPISNHLYFYWYRQILGQKVEFLVSFYNNEISEKSEIFDDQFSVERPDGSNFTLKIRSTKLEDSAMYFCASRDGYNEKLFFGSGTQLSVL.

The chain uses TRBV30 and TRBJ2-3; tentatively, D is TRBD2 (5 bases). This CDR3 spans 15 amino acids. Trimming removed 2 bases at V and 4 bases at J, with 16 bases between. Germline CDR1 and CDR2: GTSNPN and SVGIG (reference sequence). The CDR3: CAWSIGWGEPDTQYF. As DNA, the CDR3 is TGTGCCTGGAGTATCGGGTGGGGAGAACCAGATACGCAGTATTTT.

V gene TRBV6-6 combines with J gene TRBJ2-7; a weak D match, TRBD2 (5 bases). The CDR3 runs to 15 residues. Germline V gene data show CDR1 as MNHNY and CDR2 as SVGAGI (reference sequence). Trimming pared 0 bases from V and 1 base from J, leaving 10 bases between. The CDR3 loop is CASSYSMRASYEQYF. In DNA, the CDR3 is TGTGCCAGCAGTTACTCGATGAGGGCGTCCTACGAGCAGTACTTC.

V usage is TRBV2 and J usage is TRBJ2-5; possible D gene TRBD2, 7 bases. Germline V gene data show CDR1 as SNHLY and CDR2 as FYNNEI. CDR3 size: 16 residues. The V end lost 4 bases, the J end lost 2 bases, and 17 bases lay between the germline ends. The DNA for the CDR3 is TGTGCCAGCAGTGGGGCGGGGGCCCTAGAACAAGAGACCCAGTACTTC. Its translation: CASSGAGALEQETQYF. Combining the CDR3 with reference TRBV2 and TRBJ2-5 gives the whole variable domain EPEVTQTPSHQVTQMGQEVILRCVPISNHLYFYWYRQILGQKVEFLVSFYNNEISEKSEIFDDQFSVERPDGSNFTLKIRSTKLEDSAMYFCASSGAGALEQETQYFGPGTRLLVL.

The rearrangement links TRBV30 to TRBJ2-1, with TRBD2 matching 9 bases. The CDR3 extends over 13 amino acids. The V gene's germline CDR1 is GTSNPN and CDR2 SVGIG (reference sequence). V lost 7 bases to trimming and J lost 3 bases; unmatched junction nucleotides: 4. CDR3 region: CASSSGNYNEQFF. The CDR3, as DNA: TGTGCCTCGTCTAGCGGGAACTACAATGAGCAGTTCTTC. The full variable domain, with the rest looked up from reference TRBV30 and TRBJ2-1, is SQTIHQWPATLVQPVGSPLSLECTVEGTSNPNLYWYRQAAGRGLQLLFYSVGIGQISSEVPQNLSASRPQDRQFILSSKKLLLSDSGFYLCASSSGNYNEQFFGPGTRLTVL.

The rearrangement uses TRBV6-1 and TRBJ2-5; 10 positions match TRBD1. Germline assignment: CDR1 MNHNS and CDR2 SASEGT. V shed 4 bases and J 5 bases; nucleotides not matched to a gene: 7. The CDR3 length is 15 residues. CDR3 coding DNA: TGTGCCAGCAGTGCCCAGACAGGGGGCAAGGAGACCCAGTACTTC. It specifies CASSAQTGGKETQYF.

This clone appeared once. This chain links TRBV6-5 with TRBJ2-5; weak D call: TRBD2 (6 bases). Germline assignment: CDR1 MNHEY and CDR2 SVGAGI. Trimming removed 5 bases at V and 5 bases at J, with 15 bases between. The CDR3 is made up of 14 amino acids. The DNA of the CDR3 is TGTGCCAGCAGTCCTTACTTTGGGGGGGAGACCCAGTACTTC. As protein: CASSPYFGGETQYF.

The sample holds one count of this clone. V usage is TRBV30 and J usage is TRBJ1-1; a weak D match, TRBD1 (5 bases). V lost 2 bases to trimming and J lost 0 bases, with 7 bases between them. The CDR3 loop spans 13 amino acids. CDR1 is GTSNPN, CDR2 SVGIG, per germline (reference sequence). In nucleotides, the CDR3 is TGTGCCTGGAGTCGGGACTTGAACACTGAAGCTTTCTTT. Translated: CAWSRDLNTEAFF.

As DNA, the CDR3 is TGCGCCAGCACTGAGACCTCTGGGAATACGCAGTATTTT. It specifies CASTETSGNTQYF. This sequence joins TRBV5-1 and TRBJ2-3; D gene uncertain. There are 13 residues in the CDR3. The germline V gene encodes CDR1 SGHRS and CDR2 YFSETQ. Trimming stripped 6 bases from V and 7 bases from J, with 15 bases between.

This sequence joins TRBV27 and TRBJ2-2; 7 positions agree with TRBD2. Germline CDR1 and CDR2: MNHEY and SMNVEV (reference sequence). The CDR3 runs 15 residues. Trimming cost V 6 bases and J 5 bases; bases outside gene matches: 9. DNA of the CDR3: TGTGCCAGCAGCCCGGGAGGTCGAAAAACCGGGGAGCTGTTTTTT. It yields the protein CASSPGGRKTGELFF.

Turning to this clone: The junction differs from germline at one of its ends, possibly a read error. The same CDR3 is also encoded by other DNA sequences in this sample. This sequence joins TRBV2 and TRBJ2-3; tentatively, D is TRBD2 (6 bases). The CDR3 spans 16 residues. The germline V gene has CDR1 SNHLY and CDR2 FYNNEI. CDR3 in DNA: TGTGCCAGCAGAGGGGCAGGAGGCGGGATCACAGATACGCAATATTTT. Translation: CASRGAGGGITDTQYF.

The chain is built from TRBV4-1 and TRBJ1-1, with D unresolved. Germline V gene sequence: CDR1 MGHRA, CDR2 YSYEKL. V lost 1 base, J lost 3 bases, and 12 bases lay in between. The CDR3 contains 15 residues. In DNA, the CDR3 is TGCGCCAGCAGCCAAGCATGGGAGCCTTACACTGAAGCTTTCTTT. This translates into CASSQAWEPYTEAFF.

V and J are TRBV18 and TRBJ1-5; 7 bases are a match to TRBD1. The CDR3 runs 13 residues. V lost 6 bases, J lost 6 bases, and 5 bases stayed unmatched. Germline-derived CDR1 and CDR2 are KGHSH and LQKENI. CDR3 sequence: CASSPDRLQPQHF. The DNA for the CDR3 is TGTGCCAGCTCTCCGGACAGGCTTCAGCCCCAGCATTTT. Drawing the rest from reference TRBV18 and TRBJ1-5, the complete variable domain is NAGVMQNPRHLVRRRGQEARLRCSPMKGHSHVYWYRQLPEEGLKFMVYLQKENIIDESGMPKERFSAEFPKEGPSILRIQQVVRGDSAAYFCASSPDRLQPQHFGDGTRLSIL.

The CDR3 DNA follows: TGTGCCAGCAGCTACCGGGAGCCCAGCACAGATACGCAGTATTTT. Its protein is CASSYREPSTDTQYF. The chain joins TRBV2 to TRBJ2-3; maybe TRBD2 (6 bases). Germline CDR1 SNHLY, CDR2 FYNNEI. V lost 6 bases, J lost 0 bases, and 13 bases lay in between. This CDR3 contains 15 residues.

This chain uses TRBV7-6 with TRBJ2-7; 8 bases are a match to TRBD2. V was pared by 7 bases and J by 2 bases, with 13 bases of the junction left unmatched. The CDR3 has 16 amino acids. CDR1 SGHVS and CDR2 FNYEAQ come from the germline V gene. In DNA form, the CDR3 reads TGTGCCAGCACCCCTGATGCGGGAGGACATCCCTACGAGCAGTACTTC. Translated, it gives CASTPDAGGHPYEQYF.